The clone carrying this TCR beta chain was found many times. Described time point: newly diagnosed GD, antithyroid drugs for less than 3 months. The TCR library was made from RNA extracted from PBMCs. Arm-PCR of CDR3 regions with iRepertoire HTBI primers generated TCR beta libraries. TCRdb redid the calling of the multiplex PCR reads with MiXCR, one entry per CDR3 protein. The sample has more than 400,000 distinct CDR3 sequences; roughly 15% are singletons. These data are taken from a study of regulatory T cells in long-lasting Graves disease. Germline V CDR1 and CDR2: MNHNS, SASEGT. The CDR3 is made up of 13 amino acids. The ends were cut back, 1 base at V and 2 bases at J, with 5 bases in the middle. These data were also filed under a second study, of T cells in Graves' hyperthyroidism and ophthalmopathy.

This chain connects TRBV6-1 to TRBJ1-2; D unclear. This material consisted of peripheral blood mononuclear cells (PBMCs), taken at new diagnosis, from a patient treated with antithyroid drugs. This clonotype originated in a man aged 40-50 years with Graves disease. The CDR3 reads CASSEDGNYGYTF. Here the CDR3 DNA reads TGTGCCAGCAGTGAAGACGGAAACTATGGCTACACCTTC.